The rows below give T cell receptor beta chains drawn from one sample of a study of blood T cells in healthy people across ages. A single record per CDR3 protein comes from TCRdb applying MiXCR to the 5' RACE reads. Of hundreds of thousands of distinct CDR3 sequences listed, just under 25% were seen once; the top ten hold under 9.5%. These data were likewise used in another study, on T cells of mothers and their children.

The sequenced sample was blood. The receptor set was obtained from a boy aged 10-17 years in good health. CDR3s include the opening cysteine and the closing phenylalanine or tryptophan. A D gene is named only where the DNA matches it firmly. Clone size is stated in some rows and not others, as once, few, many or a class when expanded.

J | D | size | V | CDR3 | DNA
TRBJ2-5 | - | few | TRBV2 | CASSEGWGPGETQYF | TGTGCCAGCAGTGAGGGATGGGGGCCGGGGGAGACCCAGTACTTC
TRBJ2-5 | TRBD2 | - | TRBV20-1 | CSARGGGGQETQYF | TGCAGTGCTAGAGGGGGCGGGGGGCAAGAGACCCAGTACTTC
TRBJ2-1 | - | - | TRBV6-2/TRBV6-3 | CASSPVGFSYNEQFF | TGTGCCAGCAGTCCTGTGGGGTTCTCCTACAATGAGCAGTTCTTC
TRBJ2-5 | TRBD2 | few | TRBV7-7 | CASSLAGAPGETQYF | TGTGCTAGCAGCTTAGCGGGGGCGCCGGGAGAGACCCAGTACTTC
TRBJ1-4 | - | few | TRBV20-1 | CSARRGVNEKLFF | TGCAGTGCTAGAAGAGGAGTAAATGAAAAACTGTTTTTT
TRBJ2-2 | - | - | TRBV4-1 | CASSRGPDIGRELFF | TGCGCCAGCAGCCGCGGTCCGGACATCGGAAGGGAGCTGTTTTTT
TRBJ2-5 | TRBD2 | once | TRBV29-1 | CSVEVPPLAGVLYQETQYF | TGCAGCGTTGAAGTGCCCCCCCTAGCGGGAGTCTTGTACCAAGAGACCCAGTACTTC
TRBJ1-2 | TRBD1 | - | TRBV28 | CASLDRLNYGYTF | TGTGCCAGCTTGGACAGGCTGAACTATGGCTACACCTTC
TRBJ1-5 | TRBD1 | - | TRBV28 | CASSSQGVQPQHF | TGTGCCAGCAGTTCACAGGGGGTCCAGCCCCAGCATTTT
TRBJ2-1 | - | - | TRBV5-1 | CASSLGGYYDEQFF | TGCGCCAGCAGCTTGGGCGGGTACTACGATGAGCAGTTCTTC
TRBJ2-7 | - | - | TRBV28 | CASSFGGGPRRYEQYF | TGTGCCAGCAGTTTTGGGGGAGGCCCCCGGCGGTACGAGCAGTACTTC
TRBJ2-1 | TRBD2 | - | TRBV11-2 | CASSSPGLAGVGGEDEQFF | TGTGCCAGCAGTTCCCCGGGACTAGCGGGAGTTGGAGGAGAGGATGAGCAGTTCTTC
TRBJ2-5 | - | - | TRBV27 | CASSREWGQETQYF | TGTGCCAGCAGTCGGGAGTGGGGACAAGAGACCCAGTACTTC
TRBJ2-3 | - | - | TRBV7-2 | CASSLNPEGTQYF | TGTGCCAGCAGCTTAAACCCCGAGGGTACGCAGTATTTT
TRBJ2-6 | - | many | TRBV4-3 | CASSQDMGGSNVLTF | TGCGCCAGCAGCCAAGATATGGGGGGCTCCAACGTCCTGACTTTC